The 15 T cell receptor beta chains given below trace back to one sample, sequenced in a study of radiation and T cells in renal cell carcinoma. Specified treatment: 15 Gy SBRT to primary tumor, nephrectomy 4 weeks later. Repertoires were generated with immunoSEQ multiplex PCR, while TCRdb's copy carries only in-frame clones and drops some. The table records about 16,000 clones, about half of them present only once. Specimen: tumor tissue, collected from a patient whose treatment included radiotherapy and nephrectomy. The receptors were gathered from a woman aged 60 to 75 with renal cell carcinoma.

This clone has only one observation. The chain uses TRBV6-5 and TRBJ2-7; 7 bases fit TRBD1. This CDR3 region has 12 residues. Germline V lookup: CDR1 MNHEY, CDR2 SVGAGI. J gave up 2 bases and V 6 bases, and 1 base lay outside the gene matches. The CDR3: CASSQGAYEQYF. As DNA, the CDR3 is TGTGCCAGCAGCCAGGGGGCCTACGAGCAGTACTTC.

The gene calls are TRBV6-1 and TRBJ1-6; D is undetermined. Germline V gene data show CDR1 as MNHNS and CDR2 as SASEGT. With 2 bases removed from V and 6 bases from J, the gap between germline ends came to 8 bases. The CDR3 runs 14 residues. The CDR3 DNA sequence: TGTGCCAGCAGTGAAAACAGTATTAATTCACCCCTCCACTTT. Its translation: CASSENSINSPLHF.

The genes are TRBV6-1 and TRBJ1-1; TRBD1 matches 8 bases. With 5 bases clipped from V and 11 bases from J, the junction kept 10 bases outside the gene matches. CDR1 and CDR2 (germline): MNHNS, SASEGT. CDR3 length: 13 amino acids. This CDR3 is CASSPMQGAVAFF. In DNA, the CDR3 is TGTGCCAGCAGTCCCATGCAGGGGGCAGTGGCTTTCTTT.

This clone showed up just a few times. This chain connects TRBV6-1 to TRBJ2-7, with TRBD1 matching over 7 bases. V shed 4 bases, J shed 3 bases, and the junction held 6 bases outside the gene matches. The CDR3 extends over 14 amino acids. CDR1 is MNHNS, CDR2 SASEGT, per germline. The CDR3: CASSAGTAHYEQYF. The CDR3 DNA follows: TGTGCCAGCAGTGCCGGGACAGCGCACTACGAGCAGTACTTC.

This chain links TRBV18 with TRBJ1-5; 7 positions match TRBD1. The CDR3 runs 15 residues. Unmatched junction bases numbered 8, after V lost 3 bases and J lost 6 bases. CDR1 is KGHSH and CDR2 is LQKENI in the germline V gene. The CDR3 DNA reads as TGTGCCAGCTCACCTTTCGCAGGGGGAGCTCAGCCCCAGCATTTT. This codes for CASSPFAGGAQPQHF.

This rearrangement joins TRBV29-1 to TRBJ2-7, with D unclear. V was pared by 7 bases and J by 0 bases, with 13 bases between. From germline, CDR1 is SQVTM and CDR2 ANQGSEA. This CDR3 is built from 13 residues. CDR3 nucleotide sequence: TGCAGCGCCGTCCTCGGTAACTCCTACGAGCAGTACTTC. It is translated as CSAVLGNSYEQYF.

This clone was detected ten times or more. Other DNA sequences of this sample code for an identical CDR3. V and J are TRBV18 and TRBJ2-7; D gene uncertain. Germline V gene sequence: CDR1 KGHSH, CDR2 LQKENI. The V and J ends lost 3 bases and 0 bases respectively, with 3 bases between them. The CDR3 covers 12 residues. CDR3 sequence: CASSPSSYEQYF. The DNA for the CDR3 is TGTGCCAGCTCACCGTCCTCCTACGAGCAGTACTTC.

The V gene is TRBV29-1, the J gene TRBJ2-5, with D possibly being TRBD1 (5 bases). This CDR3 has 12 amino acids. V lost 6 bases, J lost 2 bases, and 10 bases lay in between. Germline lookup yields CDR1 SQVTM and CDR2 ANQGSEA. The CDR3 here is CSVGHLQETQYF. CDR3 DNA: TGCAGCGTAGGACACCTACAAGAGACCCAGTACTTC.

This clone was recorded a few times. V is TRBV5-6 and J is TRBJ2-7; possibly TRBD1 for D (6 bases). Trimming shortened V by 0 bases and J by 1 base, and 8 bases separated the two germline ends. Germline V gene sequence: CDR1 SGHDT, CDR2 YYEEEE. There are 14 residues in the CDR3. CDR3 sequence: CASSLGGQSYEQYF. The CDR3 nucleotides read TGTGCCAGCAGCTTGGGAGGACAGTCCTACGAGCAGTACTTC.

V gene TRBV19 combines with J gene TRBJ1-3, with D tentatively TRBD1 (6 bases). CDR1 is LNHDA and CDR2 is SQIVND in the germline V gene (reference sequence). V shed 7 bases and J shed 2 bases, with 15 bases lying between them. The CDR3 has 15 amino acids. DNA of the CDR3: TGTGCCAGTACCAAAGGACAGTCGACTGGAAACACCATATATTTT. Amino acids: CASTKGQSTGNTIYF.

The chain is built from TRBV6-1 and TRBJ1-5; D ambiguous. CDR3 length equals 16 residues. Trimming removed 4 bases from V and 0 bases from J, with 13 bases in between. Germline CDR1 reads MNHNS; CDR2 reads SASEGT. As DNA, the CDR3 is TGTGCCAGCAGTGTACTCGCCGGGTATAGCAATCAGCCCCAGCATTTT. It translates to CASSVLAGYSNQPQHF.

This chain uses TRBV5-6 with TRBJ1-1, with 10 bases that match TRBD1. The V gene's germline CDR1 is SGHDT and CDR2 YYEEEE. The V gene end was trimmed by 3 bases and the J gene end by 0 bases; junction bases not matched to a gene: 5. There are 16 residues in the CDR3. The CDR3 DNA is TGTGCCAGCAGCTCCGGGACAGGGGACTTGAACACTGAAGCTTTCTTT. It codes for CASSSGTGDLNTEAFF. Drawing the rest from reference TRBV5-6 and TRBJ1-1, the complete variable domain is DAGVTQSPTHLIKTRGQQVTLRCSPKSGHDTVSWYQQALGQGPQFIFQYYEEEERQRGNFPDRFSGHQFPNYSSELNVNALLLGDSALYLCASSSGTGDLNTEAFFGQGTRLTVV.

This clone was seen repeatedly, ten times or more. This chain connects TRBV4-2 to TRBJ2-7, with D unresolved. This CDR3 is built from 15 residues. CDR1 and CDR2 (germline): LGHNA, YNFKEQ. V dropped 0 bases and J dropped 2 bases, with 11 bases sitting between them. The CDR3 here is CASSQDQRSAYEQYF. For the CDR3, the DNA is TGTGCCAGCAGCCAAGATCAACGGTCGGCCTACGAGCAGTACTTC.

The chain joins TRBV19 to TRBJ1-5, with a possible D match to TRBD1 (5 bases). V was clipped by 4 bases and J by 4 bases, with 17 bases between them. Per germline, CDR1 LNHDA and CDR2 SQIVND (reference sequence). The CDR3 has 16 amino acids. CDR3 amino acids: CASSSKRDPLNQPQHF. CDR3 bases: TGTGCCAGTAGTAGTAAACGGGACCCCCTTAATCAGCCCCAGCATTTT.

The chain combines TRBV5-4 with TRBJ2-1; possibly TRBD1 or TRBD2 for D (5 bases each). The CDR3 totals 15 residues. With 5 bases removed from V and 5 bases from J, the gap between germline ends came to 17 bases. Germline V gene lookup returns CDR1 SGHNT and CDR2 YYREEE (reference sequence). In DNA, the CDR3 is TGTGCCAGCAGATCTACCGGGACCGCGAACAATGAGCAGTTCTTC. Translation: CASRSTGTANNEQFF.